The entry below describes one TCR beta chain. It has no known antigen specificity. Base qualities are not recorded, but no much larger clone differs from it by a single base. This entry belongs to a study of shared clonotypes between healthy human individuals (dated by TCRdb to about 2020). With respect to the entire study: The cohort included three men and two women between 18 and 49 years of age. Per donor, three plates each were used for CD4 naive and CD4 memory, two for CD8 naive, and one for CD8 memory. To estimate repertoire size and how much clonotype sharing occurs between individuals, the study deeply sequenced the blood TCR repertoires of five healthy adults. To increase sequencing depth and limit assay-specific biases, different laboratories used diverse techniques to prepare libraries and sequence TCR repertoires. Per donor, leukapheresis produced somewhere between about 0.94 and 9 billion PBMCs. What the study reported, not specific to this receptor: Sampling was restricted to blood, and TCR repertoires in tissues likely differ from the TCR repertoires found in blood. Naive subsets generally had larger estimated clonotype richness than memory subsets did. Clonotypes shared by all four sorted-subset donors showed higher generation probabilities than non-shared clonotypes. Rarefaction of sorted-subset datasets indicated incomplete sequencing despite the large sequencing depth. Because the study included only a small number of donors, the genetic and exposure-history diversity represented was limited. About 5% of naive CD4, 3.5% of naive CD8, roughly 2.4% of memory CD4, and about 0.4% of memory CD8 clonotypes were shared across four donors. Pairwise subsampling indicated that sequencing depth was expected to affect the degree of clonotype sharing among donors.

The CDR3, from cysteine to phenylalanine, totals 12 residues. Here the CDR3 DNA is all that survives: 36 bases in frame from base 1. The germline V gene specifies MDHEN as CDR1 and SYDVKM as CDR2. V sheds 8 bases and J sheds 6 bases, leaving 10 bases between their ends. Donors were healthy HIV-negative adults with no recently reported acute infections or vaccinations. Only Caucasian adults living in Nashville, Tennessee, USA were represented among the donors. CD4+ T cells were enriched through magnetic negative selection, after which naive cells were positively selected on CD45RA and the remaining negative fraction served as the memory subset. Blood was collected by leukapheresis, and PBMCs were isolated by Ficoll-Histopaque density gradient centrifugation and then cryopreserved in liquid nitrogen vapor phase. Analytical flow cytometry was used to check the purity and quantity of each magnetically sorted T cell population. Genomic DNA was isolated from every sorted fraction and measured by UV absorbance on a Nanodrop 2000c.

Using the deep immunoSEQ assay, multiplex PCR amplified TCR CDR3 regions from genomic DNA. For each cell subset, the extracted genomic DNA was distributed evenly across all wells of several immunoSEQ 96-well plates, and each plate served as one replicate. Each replicate PCR for sorted subsets received roughly 0.2 ug genomic DNA, equal to about 30,000 T cell genomes. The purified libraries were quantified using a Qubit 3.0 fluorometer, sized with a Bioanalyzer 2100, and then quantified again using the KAPA Library Quantification kit. Every immunoSEQ 96-well plate was sequenced on a dedicated single-read 150-cycle Illumina NextSeq 550 flow cell. Per the source publication's procedure: Because only junctional sequences without quality scores were contained in the immunoSEQ output, filtering matching that applied to full-length reads could not be performed. Sequences were annotated with PyIR, a Python wrapper for IgBLAST v1.9, using IMGT germline references to assign V/J genes and CDR3. Any read was removed if the V/J assignment was weak (E-value above 1e-6), the CDR3 was missing, or the read contained stop codons, out-of-frame junctions, or ambiguous translated residues. V3J clonotypes were defined as sequences sharing the same inferred V gene, J gene, and CDR3 amino acid sequence. Percentage overlap between repertoires was computed as shared unique clonotypes divided by the size of the smaller repertoire. Richness of each repertoire was evaluated using RTK rarefaction, the Chao1 estimator, and Recon v2.1 estimates of unobserved clonotypes. Generation probabilities for all TCRbeta clonotypes obtained by the gDNA method from four donors were computed using OLGA. In its TCRdb copy, this immuneACCESS table keeps in-frame sequences only and misses some clones. Where compared with another copy, unresolved V genes explain less than half of these, and the others have no known cause. Clonal size and the V and J genes are those of that table, whereas D and trimming came from the DNA. This sample holds 2 million to 2.5 million clones; approximately 95% were observed only once. The leading ten clones occupy 0.13% of the sample.

The source is a man younger than 35 in good health. The sequenced material came from naive CD4+ T cells sorted from blood. In the paper's terms, the cell subset or site label means: CD45RA+ positively selected. The V and J segments used are TRBV28 and TRBJ2-2, with the D gene not clear enough to name. The nucleotide sequence is given as TGTGCCAGCCCATCGGTGGCCGGGGAGCTGTTTTTT. It translates to CASPSVAGELFF.